Sequencing of this T cell receptor (beta chain) was carried out in a study of blood T cell repertoires in COVID-19. Assay: immunoSEQ multiplex PCR; the TCRdb copy retains only in-frame clones and omits some. This table holds approximately 59,000 clones, about 81% found once. The CDR3 covers 13 residues. Trimming took off 0 bases at V and 9 bases at J, with 13 bases between the two ends. Germline V gene data show CDR1 as SGHDT and CDR2 as YYEEEE. V and J are TRBV5-6 and TRBJ2-7, with D tentatively TRBD1 (6 bases). The specimen was peripheral blood. The TCR originated in an elderly man with acute or convalescent COVID-19. This CDR3 reads CASSLAGGPGQYF. CDR3 nucleotide sequence: TGTGCCAGCAGCTTGGCTGGGGGCCCCGGGCAGTACTTC.